The entry below describes one T cell receptor beta chain. In the authors' methods: Cell counts per sample came from amplifying reference gene primers. Assay: immunoSEQ multiplex PCR; the TCRdb copy retains only in-frame clones and omits some. V, J and clone size derive from that table, while D and trimming were established from the DNA sequence. Seen here are 250,000 to 300,000 clones, about nine tenths observed once, and the top ten hold about 0.94%. The entry originates in a study of blood T cell repertoires in COVID-19. CDR1 LGHDT and CDR2 YNNKEL come from the germline V gene (reference sequence). The CDR3 spans 15 residues. V shed 1 base, J shed 0 bases, and the junction held 2 bases outside the gene matches.

The specimen was peripheral blood. This TCR came from a woman between 40 and 55 years old who had recovered from COVID-19. The V call is TRBV3-1 (or the pseudogene TRBV3-2), the J call TRBJ2-5; TRBD2 agrees at 7 bases. The DNA of the CDR3 is TGTGCCAGCAGCCAAGGGGGGACTAACCAAGAGACCCAGTACTTC. Protein sequence: CASSQGGTNQETQYF.